Listed here are 28 T cell receptor beta chains from one sample, sequenced in a study of beta chain features in type 1 diabetes. As every portion of the isolated RNA was reverse transcribed, the sequencing read expressed TCRB transcripts. Method: immunoSEQ multiplex PCR; TCRdb's copy keeps in-frame clones and lacks some. The data contain around 240,000 clones, around 68% of them singletons. The specimen sequenced was naive CD4+ T cells from blood. The receptor source for this set is a man aged 25 to 40 in good health.

To note about this clone: Other DNA sequences in this specimen translate into the identical CDR3. CDR3 DNA sequence: TGTGCCAGCAGCTCTCAAGAGACCCAGTACTTC. This translates into CASSSQETQYF. V and J are TRBV7-9 and TRBJ2-5, with D unclear. Trimming cost V 4 bases and J 2 bases, with 2 bases left between them. The germline V gene encodes CDR1 SEHNR and CDR2 FQNEAQ (reference sequence). CDR3 length: 11 residues.

A note on this clone: The same CDR3 also results from other DNA sequences found in this sample. CDR3 residues: CASSLDRETQYF. The CDR3 nucleotides read TGCGCCAGCAGCTTGGACCGCGAGACCCAGTACTTC. The genes are TRBV5-1 and TRBJ2-5, with D uncertain. The germline gives CDR1 SGHRS, CDR2 YFSETQ. The V gene lost 0 bases and the J gene lost 5 bases, with 5 bases spanning the gap. CDR3 length: 12 amino acids.

The J gene is TRBJ2-3, the V gene TRBV7-2; D is undetermined. Trimming cost V 1 base and J 1 base, with 6 bases left between them. The CDR3 sequence is 14 residues long. CDR1 and CDR2 (germline): SGHTA, FQGNSA. CDR3 loop: CASSLEGRTDTQYF. The CDR3 region has the DNA TGTGCCAGCAGCTTAGAAGGTCGCACAGATACGCAGTATTTT. The variable domain in full, with the rest retrieved from reference TRBV7-2 and TRBJ2-3, is GAGVSQSPSNKVTEKGKDVELRCDPISGHTALYWYRQSLGQGLEFLIYFQGNSAPDKSGLPSDRFSAERTGGSVSTLTIQRTQQEDSAVYLCASSLEGRTDTQYFGPGTRLTVL.

This clone was counted between two and nine times. The chain carries TRBV9 and TRBJ2-2, with TRBD2 matching 7 bases. This CDR3 is built from 14 residues. J gave up 8 bases and V 0 bases, and 4 bases lay outside the gene matches. Germline lookup yields CDR1 SGDLS and CDR2 YYNGEE. CDR3 region: CASSVVREGGELFF. CDR3 nucleotides: TGTGCCAGCAGCGTAGTAAGGGAGGGAGGGGAGCTGTTTTTT.

J is TRBJ1-6 and V is TRBV10-3; possibly TRBD1 for D (5 bases). The CDR3 has 18 residues. Trimming cost V 4 bases and J 10 bases, with 26 bases left between them. Germline values: CDR1 ENHRY, CDR2 SYGVKD. CDR3 DNA: TGTGCCATCAGTGCTCGCCAGGGTGCTGATTCTTTGCTCTCACCCCTCCACTTT. Protein sequence: CAISARQGADSLLSPLHF.

The CDR3 bases are TGTGCCAGCAGTGCCTCCGGGACCCAGACCCAGTACTTC. This encodes CASSASGTQTQYF. This chain links TRBV6-1 with TRBJ2-5, with D possibly called TRBD1 or TRBD2 (5 bases each). The V end lost 4 bases, the J end lost 6 bases, and 12 bases lay between the germline ends. The germline CDR1 and CDR2 sequences are MNHNS and SASEGT. This CDR3 spans 13 amino acids.

Notes on this clone: The junction and the germline gene differ at one end; a read error may be behind it. The V gene is TRBV12-5, the J gene TRBJ2-1; 12 bases agree with TRBD2. This CDR3 has 12 amino acids. The germline V gene has CDR1 LGHNT and CDR2 FRNRAP. For the CDR3, the DNA is TGTGCTAGTGGGGCTAGCGGGAGGGCCATGGTCTTC. Translation gives CASGASGRAMVF. The whole variable domain, remainder taken from reference TRBV12-5 and TRBJ2-1, is DARVTQTPRHKVTEMGQEVTMRCQPILGHNTVFWYRQTMMQGLELLAYFRNRAPLDDSGMPKDRFSAEMPDATLATLKIQPSEPRDSAVYFCASGASGRAMVFGPGTRLTVL.

This chain joins TRBV6-6 and TRBJ2-1, with D possibly TRBD1 on 6 matching bases. CDR3 length equals 16 residues. CDR1 MNHNY and CDR2 SVGAGI come from the germline V gene (reference sequence). V was shortened by 6 bases and J by 4 bases, with 19 bases between the two germline ends. The CDR3 coding sequence is TGTGCCAGCAGCCGGCCCGGACAGCGAAGATACAATGAGCAGTTCTTC. Translated, it gives CASSRPGQRRYNEQFF.

J is TRBJ2-1 and V is TRBV30; D possibly corresponds to TRBD1 (6 bases). The CDR3 sequence is 13 residues long. The germline V gene encodes CDR1 GTSNPN and CDR2 SVGIG (reference sequence). The V and J ends lost 4 bases and 0 bases respectively, with 7 bases between them. This CDR3 reads CAWNRDSYNEQFF. DNA of the CDR3: TGTGCCTGGAACAGGGACTCCTACAATGAGCAGTTCTTC.

The rearrangement links TRBV18 to TRBJ2-1, with a weak D call TRBD1 (5 bases). The V gene's germline CDR1 is KGHSH and CDR2 LQKENI. Deletions cut 3 bases from V and 8 bases from J, with 17 bases between. The CDR3 is 15 residues long. The CDR3 loop reads CASSPGQGPWDEQFF. CDR3 bases: TGTGCCAGCTCACCGGGGCAGGGCCCCTGGGATGAGCAGTTCTTC.

This sequence joins TRBV7-9 and TRBJ1-6; no clear D gene. The CDR3 runs to 13 residues. The germline V and J ends were trimmed by 2 bases and 9 bases, with 8 bases remaining between them. The germline CDR1 and CDR2 sequences are SEHNR and FQNEAQ (reference sequence). CDR3: CASSLRSGSPLHF. The CDR3 DNA follows: TGTGCCAGCAGCTTACGGTCAGGTTCACCCCTCCACTTT.

The V and J genes are TRBV28 and TRBJ2-4; TRBD1 agrees at 9 bases. CDR3 length: 15 residues. With 8 bases clipped from V and 1 base from J, the junction kept 6 bases outside the gene matches. Per the germline V gene, CDR1 is MDHEN and CDR2 is SYDVKM. CDR3 region: CASGTGTGAKNIQYF. The CDR3 bases are TGTGCCAGCGGTACCGGGACAGGGGCCAAAAACATTCAGTACTTC. Drawing the rest from reference TRBV28 and TRBJ2-4, the complete variable domain is DVKVTQSSRYLVKRTGEKVFLECVQDMDHENMFWYRQDPGLGLRLIYFSYDVKMKEKGDIPEGYSVSREKKERFSLILESASTNQTSMYLCASGTGTGAKNIQYFGAGTRLSVL.

The chain employs TRBV15 and TRBJ2-7, with D uncertain. CDR3 length: 12 residues. The germline gives CDR1 LNHNV, CDR2 YYDKDF (reference sequence). The ends were cut back, 0 bases at V and 10 bases at J, with 10 bases in the middle. CDR3 protein: CATSRDRVTQYF. Here the CDR3 DNA reads TGTGCCACCAGCAGAGATAGAGTCACCCAGTACTTC.

This chain uses TRBV10-3 with TRBJ2-5; maybe TRBD2 (6 bases). Germline V gene data show CDR1 as ENHRY and CDR2 as SYGVKD. The CDR3 has 15 amino acids. Between the trimmed V and J ends, which lost 0 bases and 3 bases, there was a span of 11 bases. CDR3 nucleotides: TGTGCCATCAGTGAGTCGAGGGCGGGGAAAGAGACCCAGTACTTC. It codes for CAISESRAGKETQYF.

The chain has TRBV25-1 and TRBJ2-5; 10 bases match TRBD1. The CDR3 contains 16 residues. CDR1 and CDR2 from the germline V gene are MGHDK and SYGVNS. Losses at the gene ends were 0 bases for V and 3 bases for J; bases not matched to a gene: 4. The CDR3 loop reads CASSEYDRGREETQYF. The CDR3 coding sequence is TGTGCCAGCAGTGAATACGACAGGGGGCGCGAAGAGACCCAGTACTTC.

Comments on this clone: Mismatch with germline at one junction end may stem from a read error. The chain recombines TRBV2 with TRBJ2-7; TRBD2 might be the D (6 bases). The CDR3 extends over 12 amino acids. CDR1 SNHLY and CDR2 FYNNEI come from the germline V gene. CDR3 bases: TGTGCCAGCAGGGAAGGAGGGGTCGAGCAGTACTTC. This encodes CASREGGVEQYF.

The genes are TRBV19 and TRBJ2-3; no firm D call. V lost 6 bases to trimming and J lost 6 bases, with 7 bases between them. The CDR3 is 11 residues long. The germline gives CDR1 LNHDA, CDR2 SQIVND (reference sequence). In nucleotides, the CDR3 is TGTGCCAGTAGCTCACTCGATACGCAGTATTTT. It specifies CASSSLDTQYF. The entire variable domain, with the rest obtained from reference TRBV19 and TRBJ2-3, is as follows: DGGITQSPKYLFRKEGQNVTLSCEQNLNHDAMYWYRQDPGQGLRLIYYSQIVNDFQKGDIAEGYSVSREKKESFPLTVTSAQKNPTAFYLCASSSLDTQYFGPGTRLTVL.

The chain joins TRBV30 to TRBJ2-7; D gene uncertain. Trimming removed 1 base from V and 5 bases from J, with 18 bases in between. The V gene's germline CDR1 is GTSNPN and CDR2 SVGIG (reference sequence). CDR3 length: 15 amino acids. CDR3 nucleotides: TGTGCCTGGAGTGAAGGATGGGGATATCGGCACGAGCAGTACTTC. It codes for CAWSEGWGYRHEQYF.

This chain links TRBV29-1 with TRBJ2-3; 10 nucleotides align to TRBD2. Unmatched junction bases numbered 14, after V lost 7 bases and J lost 4 bases. The CDR3 spans 16 residues. Per the germline V gene, CDR1 is SQVTM and CDR2 is ANQGSEA. The CDR3 DNA is TGCAGCGCCCCTCGAAGAGCGGGAGGGGGGGCAGATACGCAGTATTTT. It translates to CSAPRRAGGGADTQYF.

The rearrangement links TRBV10-3 to TRBJ2-7; 11 nucleotides match TRBD2. The V and J ends lost 3 bases and 6 bases, in that order; junction bases with no gene match: 4. The V gene's germline CDR1 is ENHRY and CDR2 SYGVKD. The CDR3 extends over 14 amino acids. In DNA form, the CDR3 reads TGTGCCATCAGTGATAGCGGGAGGGCCTCCGAGCAGTACTTC. This encodes CAISDSGRASEQYF.

This rearrangement joins TRBV29-1 to TRBJ2-1, with 12 positions matching TRBD2. Germline values: CDR1 SQVTM, CDR2 ANQGSEA. Trimming took 4 bases from V and 3 from J; bases not matched to a gene: 4. The CDR3 covers 15 residues. The CDR3 region has the DNA TGCAGCGTTGGGACTAGCGGGGCCATCTACAATGAGCAGTTCTTC. Translating gives CSVGTSGAIYNEQFF.

The V and J genes are TRBV4-1 and TRBJ2-2; no reliable D call. The CDR3 is made up of 17 amino acids. Germline V gene sequence: CDR1 MGHRA, CDR2 YSYEKL. V dropped 0 bases and J dropped 3 bases, with 14 bases sitting between them. Here the CDR3 reads CASSQDVPGLDTGELFF. The CDR3, as DNA: TGCGCCAGCAGCCAAGATGTGCCAGGCTTGGACACCGGGGAGCTGTTTTTT.

V usage is TRBV7-2 and J usage is TRBJ2-1, with D tentatively TRBD2 (6 bases). Trimming pared 1 base from V and 2 bases from J, leaving 9 bases between. This CDR3 has 15 residues. The germline gives CDR1 SGHTA, CDR2 FQGNSA. CDR3 protein: CASSLEAGPYNEQFF. CDR3 bases: TGTGCCAGCAGCTTAGAGGCGGGACCCTACAATGAGCAGTTCTTC.

The chain is built from TRBV9 and TRBJ2-6; D gene uncertain. Germline lookup yields CDR1 SGDLS and CDR2 YYNGEE. This CDR3 spans 14 amino acids. Trimming removed 7 bases at V and 0 bases at J, with 8 bases between. CDR3 nucleotide sequence: TGTGCCAGCCGATCCTCCTCTGGGGCCAACGTCCTGACTTTC. Amino acid sequence: CASRSSSGANVLTF.

This rearrangement joins TRBV14 to TRBJ2-1; D possibly uses TRBD1 or TRBD2 (5 bases each). Trimming removed 4 bases from V and 5 bases from J, with 18 bases in between. This CDR3 region has 16 residues. Germline V lookup: CDR1 SGHDN, CDR2 FVKESK. This CDR3 is CASSLNPGPTDNEQFF. The CDR3 DNA sequence: TGTGCCAGCAGCCTGAATCCGGGACCGACCGACAATGAGCAGTTCTTC.

The rearrangement links TRBV2 to TRBJ2-1; D perhaps matches TRBD2 (6 bases). This CDR3 has 15 residues. The germline CDR1 and CDR2 sequences are SNHLY and FYNNEI. V was pared by 6 bases and J by 1 base, with 13 bases between. The CDR3 protein is CASRVLAGSYNEQFF. The CDR3, as DNA: TGTGCCAGCAGGGTACTTGCGGGATCCTACAATGAGCAGTTCTTC. The full variable domain, its missing parts supplied by reference TRBV2 and TRBJ2-1, is EPEVTQTPSHQVTQMGQEVILRCVPISNHLYFYWYRQILGQKVEFLVSFYNNEISEKSEIFDDQFSVERPDGSNFTLKIRSTKLEDSAMYFCASRVLAGSYNEQFFGPGTRLTVL.

This clone was counted between two and nine times. The chain carries TRBV4-2 and TRBJ2-3; D possibly corresponds to TRBD2 (5 bases). V was cut by 0 bases and J by 1 base, with 11 bases left in between. This CDR3 spans 16 amino acids. Germline V gene lookup returns CDR1 LGHNA and CDR2 YNFKEQ. CDR3 sequence: CASSQEVARGTDTQYF. The CDR3 DNA reads TGTGCCAGCAGCCAAGAGGTAGCGCGGGGCACAGATACGCAGTATTTT.

The chain joins TRBV29-1 to TRBJ2-7, with D possibly TRBD2 on 5 matching bases. V was cut by 6 bases and J by 2 bases, with 14 bases left in between. Looked up from germline, CDR1 is SQVTM and CDR2 is ANQGSEA. The CDR3 is 13 residues long. The CDR3 DNA is TGCAGCGTCGCGGGTAGGCAGACCTACGAGCAGTACTTC. This gives the protein CSVAGRQTYEQYF.